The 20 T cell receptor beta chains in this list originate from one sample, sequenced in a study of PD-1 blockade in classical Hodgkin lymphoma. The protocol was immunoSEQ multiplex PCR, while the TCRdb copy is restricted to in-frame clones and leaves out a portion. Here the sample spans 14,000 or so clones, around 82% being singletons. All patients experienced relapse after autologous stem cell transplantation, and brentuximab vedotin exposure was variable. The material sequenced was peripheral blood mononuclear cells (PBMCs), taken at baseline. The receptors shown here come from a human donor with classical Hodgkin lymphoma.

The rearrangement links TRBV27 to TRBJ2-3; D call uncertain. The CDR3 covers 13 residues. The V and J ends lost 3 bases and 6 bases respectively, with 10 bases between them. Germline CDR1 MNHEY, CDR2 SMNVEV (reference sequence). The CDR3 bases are TGTGCCAGCAGTTTCCCCCCGCCTGATACGCAGTATTTT. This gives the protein CASSFPPPDTQYF.

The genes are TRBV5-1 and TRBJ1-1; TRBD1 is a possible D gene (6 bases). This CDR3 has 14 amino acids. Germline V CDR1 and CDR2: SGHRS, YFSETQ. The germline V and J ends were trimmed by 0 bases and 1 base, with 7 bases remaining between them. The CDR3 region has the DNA TGCGCCAGCAGCTTGGGGACAGAGAACACTGAAGCTTTCTTT. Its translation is CASSLGTENTEAFF.

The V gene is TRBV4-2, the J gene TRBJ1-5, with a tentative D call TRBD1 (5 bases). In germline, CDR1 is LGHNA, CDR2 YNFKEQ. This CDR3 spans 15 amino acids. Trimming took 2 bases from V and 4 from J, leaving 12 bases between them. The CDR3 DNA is TGTGCCAGCAGCCAACCGGGACGGCAAAATCAGCCCCAGCATTTT. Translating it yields CASSQPGRQNQPQHF.

The CDR3 reads CASSIDRVYRDTEAFF. The CDR3 DNA reads TGTGCCAGTAGTATAGACAGGGTGTACCGGGACACTGAAGCTTTCTTT. The chain carries TRBV19 and TRBJ1-1, with a possible D match to TRBD1 (5 bases). V lost 0 bases, J lost 3 bases, and 14 bases lay in between. CDR1 and CDR2 (germline): LNHDA, SQIVND (reference sequence). This CDR3 region has 16 residues.

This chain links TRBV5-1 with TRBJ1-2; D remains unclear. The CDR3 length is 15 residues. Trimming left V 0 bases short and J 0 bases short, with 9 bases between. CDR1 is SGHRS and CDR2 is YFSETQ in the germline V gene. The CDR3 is CASSLGFGANYGYTF. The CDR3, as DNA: TGCGCCAGCAGCTTGGGATTTGGAGCTAACTATGGCTACACCTTC. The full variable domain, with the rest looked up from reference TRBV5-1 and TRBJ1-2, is KAGVTQTPRYLIKTRGQQVTLSCSPISGHRSVSWYQQTPGQGLQFLFEYFSETQRNKGNFPGRFSGRQFSNSRSEMNVSTLELGDSALYLCASSLGFGANYGYTFGSGTRLTVV.

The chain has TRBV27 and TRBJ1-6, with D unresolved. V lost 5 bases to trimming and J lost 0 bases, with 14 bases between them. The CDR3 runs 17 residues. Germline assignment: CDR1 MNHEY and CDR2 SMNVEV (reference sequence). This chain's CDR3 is CASSLQWVGSYNSPLHF. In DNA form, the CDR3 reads TGTGCCAGCAGTCTCCAATGGGTGGGCTCCTATAATTCACCCCTCCACTTT.

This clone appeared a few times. CDR3 sequence reads: CASSLHPGQGQGGYTF. For the CDR3, the DNA is TGTGCCAGCTCACTACATCCGGGACAGGGTCAAGGTGGCTACACCTTC. V is TRBV18 and J is TRBJ1-2; 9 bases line up with TRBD1. Germline lookup yields CDR1 KGHSH and CDR2 LQKENI. The CDR3 runs 16 residues. V gave up 4 bases and J gave up 7 bases; unmatched junction bases: 13.

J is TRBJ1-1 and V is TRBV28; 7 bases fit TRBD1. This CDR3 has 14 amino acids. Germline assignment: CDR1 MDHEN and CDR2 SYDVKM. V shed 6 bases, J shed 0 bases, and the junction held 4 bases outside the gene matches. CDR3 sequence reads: CASSRGWVNTEAFF. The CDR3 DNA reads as TGTGCCAGCAGCAGGGGGTGGGTGAACACTGAAGCTTTCTTT.

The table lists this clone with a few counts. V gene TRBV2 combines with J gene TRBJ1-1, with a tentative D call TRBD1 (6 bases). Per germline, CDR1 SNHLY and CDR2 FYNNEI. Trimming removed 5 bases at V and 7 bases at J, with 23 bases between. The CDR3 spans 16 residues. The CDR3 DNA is TGTGCCAGCAGTTTACGACAGGTCCGCCGGGGGAGTGAAGCTTTCTTT. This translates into CASSLRQVRRGSEAFF.

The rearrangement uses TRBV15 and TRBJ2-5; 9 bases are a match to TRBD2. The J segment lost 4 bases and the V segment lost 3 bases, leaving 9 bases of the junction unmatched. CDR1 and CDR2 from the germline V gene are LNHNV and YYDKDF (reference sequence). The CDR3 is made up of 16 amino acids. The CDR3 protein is CATSSRGGGAGETQYF. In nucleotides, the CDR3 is TGTGCCACCAGCAGCAGAGGCGGGGGGGCGGGAGAGACCCAGTACTTC.

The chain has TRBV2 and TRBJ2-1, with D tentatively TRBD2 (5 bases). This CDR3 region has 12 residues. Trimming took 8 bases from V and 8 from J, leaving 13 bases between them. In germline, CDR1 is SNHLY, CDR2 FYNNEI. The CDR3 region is CASGETFHEQFF. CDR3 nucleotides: TGTGCCAGCGGGGAGACTTTCCATGAGCAGTTCTTC.

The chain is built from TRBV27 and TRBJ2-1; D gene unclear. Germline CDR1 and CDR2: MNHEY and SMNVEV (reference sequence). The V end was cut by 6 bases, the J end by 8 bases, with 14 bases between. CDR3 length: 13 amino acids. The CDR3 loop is CASSPRRRYEQFF. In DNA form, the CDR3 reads TGTGCCAGCAGCCCCCGGCGGCGCTATGAGCAGTTCTTC.

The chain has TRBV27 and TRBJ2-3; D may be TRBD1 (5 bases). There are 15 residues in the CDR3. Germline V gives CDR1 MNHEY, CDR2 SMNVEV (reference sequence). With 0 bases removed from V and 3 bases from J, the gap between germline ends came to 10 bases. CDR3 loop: CASSLSTVVTDTQYF. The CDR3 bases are TGTGCCAGCAGTTTATCGACAGTAGTGACAGATACGCAGTATTTT.

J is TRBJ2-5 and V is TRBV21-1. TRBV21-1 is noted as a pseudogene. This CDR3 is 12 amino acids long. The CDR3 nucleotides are TGTGCCAGCAGCAAGTACCAAGAGACCCAGTACTTC. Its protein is CASSKYQETQYF.

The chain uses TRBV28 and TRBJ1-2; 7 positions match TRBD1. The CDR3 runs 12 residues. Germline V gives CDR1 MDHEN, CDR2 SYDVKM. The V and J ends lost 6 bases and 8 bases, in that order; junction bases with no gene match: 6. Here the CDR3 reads CASSSQGGGYTF. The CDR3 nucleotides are TGTGCCAGCAGCTCCCAGGGGGGCGGCTACACCTTC.

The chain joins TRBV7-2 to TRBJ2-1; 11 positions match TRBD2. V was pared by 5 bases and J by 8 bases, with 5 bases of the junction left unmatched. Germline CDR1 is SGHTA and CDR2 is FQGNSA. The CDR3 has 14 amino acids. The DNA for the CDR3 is TGTGCCAGCAGCGTTAGCGGGGGGGCGTATGAGCAGTTCTTC. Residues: CASSVSGGAYEQFF.

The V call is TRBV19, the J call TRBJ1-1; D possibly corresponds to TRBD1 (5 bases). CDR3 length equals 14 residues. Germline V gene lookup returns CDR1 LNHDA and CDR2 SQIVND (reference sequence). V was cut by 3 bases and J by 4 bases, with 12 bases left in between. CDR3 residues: CASSIGGAGTEAFF. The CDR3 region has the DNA TGTGCCAGTAGTATTGGGGGAGCGGGCACTGAAGCTTTCTTT.

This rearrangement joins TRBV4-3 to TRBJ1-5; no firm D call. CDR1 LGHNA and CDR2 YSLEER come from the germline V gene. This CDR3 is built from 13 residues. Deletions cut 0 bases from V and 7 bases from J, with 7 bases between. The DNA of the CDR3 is TGCGCCAGCAGCCAAGATCCGTACCAGCCCCAGCATTTT. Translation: CASSQDPYQPQHF.

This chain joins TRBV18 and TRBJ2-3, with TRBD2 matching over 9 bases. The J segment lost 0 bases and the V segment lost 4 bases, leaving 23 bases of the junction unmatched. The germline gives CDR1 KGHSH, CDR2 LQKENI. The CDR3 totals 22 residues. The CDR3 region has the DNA TGTGCCAGCTCACTCCGAATAGCGGGGGCCTACAGTAGACCGCAAAGCACAGATACGCAGTATTTT. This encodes CASSLRIAGAYSRPQSTDTQYF.

CDR3 coding DNA: TGTGCCAGCAGCTCGAGGACTAGCGGGGGGGCGAATGAGCAGTTCTTC. Its protein product is CASSSRTSGGANEQFF. The chain carries TRBV5-4 and TRBJ2-1; 15 nucleotides match TRBD2. The CDR3 length is 16 residues. Germline loops: CDR1 SGHNT, CDR2 YYREEE (reference sequence). J gave up 7 bases and V 3 bases, and 5 bases lay outside the gene matches.